Sequencing of this TCR beta chain was carried out in a study of blood T cell repertoires in COVID-19. This clone has just one count. Sequenced by immunoSEQ multiplex PCR; TCRdb stores in-frame clones only, minus some. The sample consists of 200,000 to 300,000 clones, around 90% of them appearing once. The germline V and J ends were trimmed by 2 bases and 6 bases, with 11 bases remaining between them. This CDR3 is 14 amino acids long. CDR1 MNHEY and CDR2 SMNVEV come from the germline V gene (reference sequence). The V and J genes are TRBV27 and TRBJ1-5, with TRBD1 as a possible D gene (5 bases). The sample consisted of peripheral blood. The TCR originated in a man aged 60-69 years who had recovered from COVID-19. CDR3 bases: TGTGCCAGCAGTTTAAAGCCGACAGCTCAGCCCCAGCATTTT. Its translation is CASSLKPTAQPQHF.